This T cell receptor (beta chain) comes out of a study of T cell responses to AZD1222 COVID-19 vaccine. Notes on the study in general: CD4 TCRs linked to vaccination spanned spike, dominating at 160-218 and 743-854.

Here immunoSEQ multiplex PCR was the method, and the copy in TCRdb shows in-frame clones only, minus some. The top ten hold about 1.2% of the sample, which has approximately 110,000 clones, more than 85% seen once. V was pared by 4 bases and J by 0 bases, with 2 bases of the junction left unmatched. The CDR3 is made up of 15 amino acids. CDR1 MGHRA and CDR2 YSYEKL come from the germline V gene. Details on this clone: No antigen is known for it.

This specimen consisted of peripheral blood, obtained on day 0 of AZD1222 vaccination. The chain carries TRBV4-1 and TRBJ1-4; TRBD1 aligns across 7 bases. This clonotype originated in an adult in good health. CDR3 amino acids: CASSLQGATNEKLFF. CDR3 nucleotides: TGCGCCAGCAGCCTGCAGGGGGCAACTAATGAAAAACTGTTTTTT.